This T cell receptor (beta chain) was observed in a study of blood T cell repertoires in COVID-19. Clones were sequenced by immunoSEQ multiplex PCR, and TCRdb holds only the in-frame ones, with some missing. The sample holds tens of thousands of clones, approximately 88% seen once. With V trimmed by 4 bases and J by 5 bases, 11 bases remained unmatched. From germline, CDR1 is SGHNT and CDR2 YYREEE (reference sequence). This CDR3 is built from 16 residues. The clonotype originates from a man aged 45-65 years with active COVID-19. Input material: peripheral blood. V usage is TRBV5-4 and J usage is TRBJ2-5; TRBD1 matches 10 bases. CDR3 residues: CASSPRDRGGGETQYF. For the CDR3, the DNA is TGTGCCAGCAGCCCACGGGACAGGGGAGGCGGGGAGACCCAGTACTTC.